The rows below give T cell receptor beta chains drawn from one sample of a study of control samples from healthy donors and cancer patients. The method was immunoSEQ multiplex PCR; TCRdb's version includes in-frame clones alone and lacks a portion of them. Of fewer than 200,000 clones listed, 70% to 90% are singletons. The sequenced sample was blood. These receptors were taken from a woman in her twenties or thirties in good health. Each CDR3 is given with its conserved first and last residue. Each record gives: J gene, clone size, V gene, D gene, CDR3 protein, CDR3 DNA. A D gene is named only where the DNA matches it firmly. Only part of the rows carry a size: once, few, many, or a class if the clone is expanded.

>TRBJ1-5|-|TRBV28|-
CASSLGIGLSSNQPQHF
TGTGCCAGCAGTTTAGGTATAGGACTAAGTAGCAATCAGCCCCAGCATTTT
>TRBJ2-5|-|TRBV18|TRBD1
CASSPGQGIETQYF
TGTGCCAGCTCACCGGGACAGGGTATAGAGACCCAGTACTTC
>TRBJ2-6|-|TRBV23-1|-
CASSHRAPGANVLTF
TGCGCCAGCAGTCACCGGGCGCCTGGGGCCAACGTCCTGACTTTC
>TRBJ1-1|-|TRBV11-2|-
CASSLGTVEAFF
TGTGCCAGCAGCTTAGGGACAGTTGAAGCTTTCTTT
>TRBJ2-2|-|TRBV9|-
CASSVVPVTGELFF
TGTGCCAGCAGCGTGGTTCCGGTAACCGGGGAGCTGTTTTTT
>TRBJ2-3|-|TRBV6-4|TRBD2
CASSPLAGGRDTQYF
TGTGCCAGCAGCCCACTAGCGGGGGGCCGAGATACGCAGTATTTT
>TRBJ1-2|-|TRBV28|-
CASSSQGFLYGYTF
TGTGCCAGCAGTTCTCAAGGGTTCCTCTATGGCTACACCTTC
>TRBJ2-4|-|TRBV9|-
CASSPRPGFIQYF
TGTGCCAGCAGCCCCCGGCCCGGGTTCATTCAGTACTTC
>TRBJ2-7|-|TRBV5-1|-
CASRDSLSYEQYF
TGCGCCAGCAGGGACTCACTCTCCTACGAGCAGTACTTC
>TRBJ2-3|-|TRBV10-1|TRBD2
CANQAGTRCTDTQYF
TGCGCCAACCAAGCCGGGACTAGATGCACAGATACGCAGTATTTT
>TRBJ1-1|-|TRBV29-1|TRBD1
CSGGQGKALEAFF
TGCAGCGGAGGACAGGGGAAGGCCTTGGAAGCTTTCTTT
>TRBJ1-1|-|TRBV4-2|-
CASWGSTKGVLGSADTEAFF
TGTGCCAGCTGGGGTTCCACGAAGGGGGTATTGGGTAGTGCGGACACTGAAGCTTTCTTT
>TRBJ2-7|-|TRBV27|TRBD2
CASSLSSGSPYEQYF
TGTGCCAGCAGTTTATCTAGCGGGAGCCCCTACGAGCAGTACTTC
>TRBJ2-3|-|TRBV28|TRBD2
CASSLLSGGLAGVGDSADTQYF
TGTGCCAGCAGTTTATTAAGTGGGGGACTAGCGGGAGTAGGAGATAGCGCAGATACGCAGTATTTT
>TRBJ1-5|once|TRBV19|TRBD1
CASSRQGAINQPQHF
TGTGCCAGTAGTAGGCAGGGGGCGATTAATCAGCCCCAGCATTTT
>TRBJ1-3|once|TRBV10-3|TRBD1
CAITETGSGNTIYF
TGTGCCATCACCGAGACAGGGTCTGGAAACACCATATATTTT
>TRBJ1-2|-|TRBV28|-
CASIGGAYGYTF
TGTGCCAGCATTGGGGGGGCCTATGGCTACACCTTC
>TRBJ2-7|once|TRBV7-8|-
CASSFDVWGYEQYF
TGTGCCAGCAGCTTCGACGTATGGGGCTACGAGCAGTACTTC
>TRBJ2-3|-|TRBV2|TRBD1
CASIRTGGGWQYF
TGTGCCAGCATCCGGACAGGGGGCGGTTGGCAGTATTTT
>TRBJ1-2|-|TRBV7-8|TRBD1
CASSNRQGAYTF
TGTGCCAGCAGCAACCGACAGGGAGCTTACACCTTC
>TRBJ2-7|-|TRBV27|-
CASSFLGRSYEQYF
TGTGCCAGCAGTTTTCTCGGACGGTCCTACGAGCAGTACTTC
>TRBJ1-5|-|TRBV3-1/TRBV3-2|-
CASSQNPQGHQPQHF
TGTGCCAGCAGCCAAAATCCTCAGGGTCATCAGCCCCAGCATTTT
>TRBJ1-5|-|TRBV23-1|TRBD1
CASSQSKQGGERNQPQHF
TGCGCCAGCAGTCAATCTAAACAGGGGGGGGAACGTAATCAGCCCCAGCATTTT
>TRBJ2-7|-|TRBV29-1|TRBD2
CSVGGTSGLHSYEQYF
TGCAGCGTTGGGGGGACTAGCGGCCTCCACTCCTACGAGCAGTACTTC
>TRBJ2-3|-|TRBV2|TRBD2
CASSVTSGGAADTQYF
TGTGCCAGCAGTGTTACTAGCGGGGGGGCGGCAGATACGCAGTATTTT
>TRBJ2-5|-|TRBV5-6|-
CASRRMGTGETQYF
TGTGCCAGCAGACGGATGGGGACCGGGGAGACCCAGTACTTC
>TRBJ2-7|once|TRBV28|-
CASSLGQYNLGDEQYF
TGTGCCAGCAGTTTAGGGCAGTACAACCTAGGGGACGAGCAGTACTTC
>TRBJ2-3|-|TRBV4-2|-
CASSQEVGTDTQYF
TGTGCCAGCAGCCAAGAGGTTGGCACAGATACGCAGTATTTT
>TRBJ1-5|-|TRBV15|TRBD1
CATSDRPNQPQHF
TGTGCCACCTCGGACAGGCCCAATCAGCCCCAGCATTTT
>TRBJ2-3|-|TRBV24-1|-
CATSRDSHTDTQYF
TGTGCCACCAGTCGGGACTCCCACACAGATACGCAGTATTTT
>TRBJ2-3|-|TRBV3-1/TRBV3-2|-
CASSQVDYQTDPTDTQYF
TGTGCCAGCAGCCAAGTTGATTATCAGACGGACCCCACAGATACGCAGTATTTT
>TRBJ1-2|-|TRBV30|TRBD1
CAWRSSGGPSYGYTF
TGTGCCTGGAGATCCTCAGGGGGCCCTAGCTATGGCTACACCTTC